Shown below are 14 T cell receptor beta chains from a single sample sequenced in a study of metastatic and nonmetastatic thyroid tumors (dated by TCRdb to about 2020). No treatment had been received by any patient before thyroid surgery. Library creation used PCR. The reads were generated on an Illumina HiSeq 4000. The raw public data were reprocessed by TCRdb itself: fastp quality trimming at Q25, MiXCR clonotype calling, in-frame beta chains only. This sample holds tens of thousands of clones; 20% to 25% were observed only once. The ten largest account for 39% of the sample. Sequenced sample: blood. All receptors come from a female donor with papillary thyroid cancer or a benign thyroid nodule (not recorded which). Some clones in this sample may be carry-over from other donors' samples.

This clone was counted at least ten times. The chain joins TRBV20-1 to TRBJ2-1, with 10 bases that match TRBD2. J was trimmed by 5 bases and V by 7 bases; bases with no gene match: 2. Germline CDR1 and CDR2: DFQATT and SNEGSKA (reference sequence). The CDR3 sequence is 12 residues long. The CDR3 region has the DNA TGCAGTGGGACTAGCGGAGACAATGAGCAGTTCTTC. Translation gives CSGTSGDNEQFF.

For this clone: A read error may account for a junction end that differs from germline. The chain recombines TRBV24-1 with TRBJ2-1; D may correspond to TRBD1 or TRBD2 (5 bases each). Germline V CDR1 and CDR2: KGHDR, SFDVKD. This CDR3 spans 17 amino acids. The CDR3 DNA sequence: TGTGCCACCAGTGAGATTGGGGGTCGCAGCTCCTACAATGATCAGTTCTTC. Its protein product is CATSEIGGRSSYNDQFF.

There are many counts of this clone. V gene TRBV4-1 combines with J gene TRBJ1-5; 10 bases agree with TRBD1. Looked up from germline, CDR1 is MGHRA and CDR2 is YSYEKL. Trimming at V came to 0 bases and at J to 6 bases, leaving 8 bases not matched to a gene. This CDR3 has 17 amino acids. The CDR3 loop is CASSQDLVTGGPQPQHF. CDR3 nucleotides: TGCGCCAGCAGCCAAGATCTAGTGACAGGGGGCCCTCAGCCCCAGCATTTT.

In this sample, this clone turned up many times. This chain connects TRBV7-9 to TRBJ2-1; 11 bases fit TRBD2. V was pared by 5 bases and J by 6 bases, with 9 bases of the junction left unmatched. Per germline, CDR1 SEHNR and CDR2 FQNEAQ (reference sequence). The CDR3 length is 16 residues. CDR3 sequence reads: CASSTSLAGVGNEQFF. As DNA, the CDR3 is TGTGCCAGCAGCACCTCACTAGCGGGAGTAGGCAATGAGCAGTTCTTC.

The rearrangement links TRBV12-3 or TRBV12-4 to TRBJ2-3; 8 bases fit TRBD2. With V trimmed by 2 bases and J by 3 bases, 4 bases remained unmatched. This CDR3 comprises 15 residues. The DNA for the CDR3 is TGTGCCAGCAGTTTATTACTAGCGGCAACAGATACGCAGTATTTT. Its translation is CASSLLLAATDTQYF.

CDR3 sequence reads: CASSEAGYFYTF. The CDR3, as DNA: TGTGCCAGCAGTGAAGCGGGATATTTCTACACCTTC. This chain uses TRBV6-1 with TRBJ1-2; the D is unclear. This CDR3 region has 12 residues. Trimming took 0 bases from V and 10 from J, leaving 9 bases between them. The germline V gene encodes CDR1 MNHNS and CDR2 SASEGT.

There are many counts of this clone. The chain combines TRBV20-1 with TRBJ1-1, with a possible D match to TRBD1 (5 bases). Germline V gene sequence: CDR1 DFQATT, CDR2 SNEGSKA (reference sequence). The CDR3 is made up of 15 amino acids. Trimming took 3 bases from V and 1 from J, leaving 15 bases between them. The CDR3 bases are TGCAGTGCTAGGGGGGACCGCATACGGAACACTGAAGCTTTCTTT. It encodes CSARGDRIRNTEAFF.

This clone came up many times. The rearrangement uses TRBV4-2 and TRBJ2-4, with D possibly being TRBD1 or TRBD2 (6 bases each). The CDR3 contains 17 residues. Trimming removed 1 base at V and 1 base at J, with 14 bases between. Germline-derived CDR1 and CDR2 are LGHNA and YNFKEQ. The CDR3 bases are TGTGCCAGCAGCCAAGCCTCGACGGGGGCGGCCAAAAACATTCAGTACTTC. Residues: CASSQASTGAAKNIQYF.

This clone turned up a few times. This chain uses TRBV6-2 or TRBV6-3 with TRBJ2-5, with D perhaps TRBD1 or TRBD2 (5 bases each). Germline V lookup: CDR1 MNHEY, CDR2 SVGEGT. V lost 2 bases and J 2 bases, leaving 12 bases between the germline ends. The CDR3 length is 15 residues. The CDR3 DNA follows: TGTGCCAGCAGTTACGTGGACGGGGCTCAAGAGACCCAGTACTTC. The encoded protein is CASSYVDGAQETQYF.

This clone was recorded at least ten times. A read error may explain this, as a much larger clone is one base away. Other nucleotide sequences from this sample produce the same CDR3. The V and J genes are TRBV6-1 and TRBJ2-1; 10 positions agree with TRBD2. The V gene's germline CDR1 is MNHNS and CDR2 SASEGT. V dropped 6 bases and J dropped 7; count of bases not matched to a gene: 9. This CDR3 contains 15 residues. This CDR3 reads CASSRTSGIYNEQFF. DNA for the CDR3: TGTGCCAGCAGCCGGACTAGCGGTATTTATAATGAGCAGTTCTTC.

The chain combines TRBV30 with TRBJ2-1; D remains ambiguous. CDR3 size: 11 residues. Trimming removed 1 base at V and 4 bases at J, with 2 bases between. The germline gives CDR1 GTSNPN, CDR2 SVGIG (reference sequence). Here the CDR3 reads CAWSGYNEQFF. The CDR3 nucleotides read TGTGCCTGGAGTGGTTACAATGAGCAGTTCTTC.

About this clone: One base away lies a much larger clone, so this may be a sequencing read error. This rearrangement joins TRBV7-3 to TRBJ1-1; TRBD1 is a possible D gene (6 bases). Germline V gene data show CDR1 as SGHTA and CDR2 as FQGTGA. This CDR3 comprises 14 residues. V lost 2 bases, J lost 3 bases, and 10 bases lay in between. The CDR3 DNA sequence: TGTGCCAGCAGCTTAGGGCAGGGGCACACTGAAGCTTTCTTT. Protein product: CASSLGQGHTEAFF.

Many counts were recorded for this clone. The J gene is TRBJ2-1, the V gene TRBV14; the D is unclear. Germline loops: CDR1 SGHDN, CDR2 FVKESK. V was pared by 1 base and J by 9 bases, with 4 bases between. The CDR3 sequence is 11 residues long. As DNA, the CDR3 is TGTGCCAGCAGCCAAGCTGCTGAGCAGTTCTTC. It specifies CASSQAAEQFF.

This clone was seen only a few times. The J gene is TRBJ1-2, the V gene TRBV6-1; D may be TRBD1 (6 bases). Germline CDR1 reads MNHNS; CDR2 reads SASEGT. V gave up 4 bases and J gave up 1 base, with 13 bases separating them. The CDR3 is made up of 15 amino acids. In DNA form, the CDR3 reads TGTGCCAGCAGTGGAAACAGGGAAGTTAACTATGGCTACACCTTC. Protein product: CASSGNREVNYGYTF.